This TCR beta chain was recorded in a study of blood T cell repertoires in COVID-19. Study-level information: The United States, Italy and Spain provided the acute and convalescent COVID-19 samples. In each case, the material was cDNA or gDNA derived from T cells, B-cell-depleted T cells, or PBMCs.

V dropped 2 bases and J dropped 3 bases, with 10 bases sitting between them. Germline V gene lookup returns CDR1 SEHNR and CDR2 FQNEAQ (reference sequence). The CDR3 is made up of 14 amino acids. Clones were read by immunoSEQ multiplex PCR, and TCRdb kept only the in-frame ones, dropping some. The sample has under 85,000 clones, approximately 84% seen once. Sequencing input: peripheral blood. This chain joins TRBV7-9 and TRBJ1-2; tentatively, D is TRBD1 (5 bases). The sequence was collected from a middle-aged man with COVID-19, enrolled during active disease. The CDR3 coding sequence is TGTGCCAGCAGCTTAAACGGAGGGGACTATGGCTACACCTTC. Residues: CASSLNGGDYGYTF. Variable domain in full (rest from reference TRBV7-9 and TRBJ1-2): DTGVSQNPRHKITKRGQNVTFRCDPISEHNRLYWYRQTLGQGPEFLTYFQNEAQLEKSRLLSDRFSAERPKGSFSTLEIQRTEQGDSAMYLCASSLNGGDYGYTFGSGTRLTVV.